This T cell receptor beta chain was sequenced for a study of a mutant IDH1 vaccine in newly diagnosed glioma. Overall study context: Treated patients comprised 62.5% males and around 40% females, mean age roughly 44 years. Most patients had radiochemotherapy with temozolomide before enrollment; others had one alone.

Data came from immunoSEQ multiplex PCR; TCRdb stores just in-frame clones and leaves some out. Of 35,000 to 40,000 clones listed, roughly 78% were seen once; the top ten hold approximately 9%. Note on this clone: The antigen is undetermined.

CDR3 length: 14 amino acids. The V gene's germline CDR1 is LNHNV and CDR2 YYDKDF (reference sequence). Trimming removed 4 bases from V and 2 bases from J, with 9 bases in between. Time point meaning: baseline, week 1 (first vaccination visit). Stated treatment: pre-vaccination baseline after standard-of-care therapy. Each donor presented with a new WHO grade 3 or 4 astrocytoma that tested IDH1-mutant and showed ATRX loss. Study-wide results and limits: Of the patients, less than 95% had vaccine-induced immune responses.

This receptor was taken from a man aged 40-49 years with glioma. Some clones in this sample may be carry-over from other donors' samples. V gene TRBV15 combines with J gene TRBJ1-5; D is unclear. This specimen was PBMCs, taken from a glioma patient treated with radiotherapy, temozolomide or both. The DNA for the CDR3 is TGTGCCACCAGCAAACCGGAGGGCAATCAGCCCCAGCATTTT. The encoded protein is CATSKPEGNQPQHF. Full variable domain (missing parts from reference TRBV15 and TRBJ1-5): DAMVIQNPRYQVTQFGKPVTLSCSQTLNHNVMYWYQQKSSQAPKLLFHYYDKDFNNEADTPDNFQSRRPNTSFCFLDIRSPGLGDTAMYLCATSKPEGNQPQHFGDGTRLSIL.